Following are 13 T cell receptor beta chains from one sample sequenced in a study of immune heterogeneity within non-small cell lung tumors. Template input, which was bulk tumor genomic DNA, totaled around 660 ng per sample. Several biopsies were collected from each primary tumor during surgery. They were spaced as far apart as possible within the tumor mass. Surgery that was curative in intent was performed on patients with untreated, newly diagnosed non-small cell lung cancer. Multiplex PCR (32 V and 13 J primers) was used to amplify the TCR beta CDR3. TCRdb re-called the multiplex PCR reads through MiXCR, storing one row per CDR3 protein. The sample has approximately 10,000 distinct CDR3 sequences; less than 20% are singletons. What was sequenced was lung tumor tissue. Source of these receptors: a man aged 35 to 55 with non-small cell lung cancer.

This clonotype is a singleton in its sample. The conserved final phenylalanine or tryptophan is absent from the CDR3, which likely points to a read error. V and J are TRBV7-2 and TRBJ1-3; 10 bases align to TRBD1. The CDR3 is 14 amino acids. Germline assignment: CDR1 SGHTA and CDR2 FQGNSA. The CDR3 here is CASSGQGDGNTIYV. The CDR3 DNA reads as TGTGCGAGCAGCGGACAGGGGGACGGAAACACCATATATGTT.

This clonotype was recorded at least ten times. This chain connects TRBV29-1 to TRBJ2-7; 8 positions match TRBD1. Per the germline V gene, CDR1 is SQVTM and CDR2 is ANQGSEA. The CDR3 runs 14 residues. With 1 base clipped from V and 0 bases from J, the junction kept 2 bases outside the gene matches. This CDR3 reads CSVEGGTGSYEQYF. The CDR3 DNA reads as TGCAGCGTTGAAGGAGGGACAGGCTCCTACGAGCAGTACTTC.

This clonotype came up a few times. J is TRBJ1-5 and V is TRBV5-4; no clear D. With 10 bases removed from V and 3 bases from J, the gap between germline ends came to 17 bases. CDR1 SGHNT and CDR2 YYREEE come from the germline V gene (reference sequence). The CDR3 sequence is 14 residues long. The CDR3 region has the DNA TGTGCCCCCCCGTCCACGGATGACAATCAGCCCCAGCATTTT. It translates to CAPPSTDDNQPQHF.

This clonotype was recorded only once. The rearrangement joins TRBV18 to TRBJ1-1, with D perhaps matching TRBD1 (5 bases). The CDR3 loop spans 14 amino acids. Germline-derived CDR1 and CDR2 are KGHSH and LQKENI. Trimming took off 4 bases at V and 9 bases at J, with 18 bases between the two ends. CDR3 nucleotide sequence: TGTGCCAGCTCACGGGAGAAGGGGAACGTGAAAGCTTTCTTT. This translates into CASSREKGNVKAFF. Supplemented by reference TRBV18 and TRBJ1-1, the full variable domain reads NAGVMQNPRHLVRRRGQEARLRCSPMKGHSHVYWYRQLPEEGLKFMVYLQKENIIDESGMPKERFSAEFPKEGPSILRIQQVVRGDSAAYFCASSREKGNVKAFFGQGTRLTVV.

This clonotype was detected a few times. It may be a read error: a sequence one base away is much more abundant. The chain recombines TRBV28 with TRBJ1-1; 10 nucleotides line up with TRBD1. This CDR3 has 15 residues. CDR1 is MDHEN, CDR2 SYDVKM, per germline. CDR3 DNA: TGTGCCAGCAGTCCCCAGGACAGGGGGGACACTGAACCTTTCTTT. Amino acids: CASSPQDRGDTEPFF.

Judged by abundance, this clonotype is medium-sized. This chain joins TRBV19 and TRBJ2-7; the D is unclear. The germline V gene encodes CDR1 LNHDA and CDR2 SQIVND (reference sequence). The germline V and J ends were trimmed by 1 base and 2 bases, with 15 bases remaining between them. The CDR3 length is 16 residues. CDR3 sequence: CASSIGAVGVPYEQYF. The DNA of the CDR3 is TGTGCCAGTAGTATAGGGGCCGTAGGCGTTCCCTACGAGCAGTACTTC.

This clonotype counts as medium-sized. The V call is TRBV12-3 or TRBV12-4, the J call TRBJ2-7; TRBD2 agrees at 16 bases. The CDR3 runs 17 residues. V dropped 2 bases and J dropped 9; count of bases not matched to a gene: 10. For the CDR3, the DNA is TGTGCCAGCAGTTTAAAGGGACTAGCGGGAGGGCCTGCAAGGCAGTACTTC. Translated: CASSLKGLAGGPARQYF.

Turning to this clonotype: Since a much larger clone is just one base distant, this may be a read error. This sequence joins TRBV29-1 and TRBJ2-2, with 9 bases identical to TRBD1. This CDR3 spans 14 amino acids. Per the germline V gene, CDR1 is SQVTM and CDR2 is ANQGSEA. Germline trimming cut 6 bases from V and 5 bases from J; bases unmatched to any gene: 7. CDR3 sequence: CSVEGQGRTGELFF. The CDR3 DNA sequence: TGCAGCGTGGAGGGACAGGGACGGACCGGGGAGCTGTTTTTT.

The chain uses TRBV6-1 and TRBJ2-7, with a weak D call TRBD2 (5 bases). Germline values: CDR1 MNHNS, CDR2 SASEGT. This CDR3 spans 13 amino acids. V lost 1 base and J lost 6, with 10 bases in between. CDR3 amino acids: CASSEVAGIEQYF. CDR3 nucleotides: TGTGCCAGCAGTGAAGTTGCCGGGATCGAGCAGTACTTC.

This clonotype was counted ten times or more. The genes are TRBV12-3 or TRBV12-4 and TRBJ1-2, with D possibly being TRBD1 (5 bases). The CDR3 is made up of 10 amino acids. V gave up 8 bases and J gave up 14 bases, with 15 bases separating them. CDR3 coding DNA: TGTGCCAGCCGCGAACCCCGGGGGACCTTC. It encodes CASREPRGTF.

The sample holds many counts of this clonotype. The chain joins TRBV27 to TRBJ1-1, with D possibly being TRBD1 (5 bases). V gave up 0 bases and J gave up 10 bases, with 18 bases separating them. The CDR3 is 15 residues long. CDR1 is MNHEY, CDR2 SMNVEV, per germline (reference sequence). The CDR3 nucleotides read TGTGCCAGCAGTTTATCTTCGGGGGGTGGGGCTTTAGCTTTCTTT. Protein sequence: CASSLSSGGGALAFF.

This clonotype was picked up a small number of times. This sequence joins TRBV7-6 and TRBJ2-1, with 10 bases aligning to TRBD2. The V segment lost 5 bases and the J segment 9 bases; nucleotides outside the gene matches: 7. Germline V gives CDR1 SGHVS, CDR2 FNYEAQ. The CDR3 is made up of 14 amino acids. The CDR3 loop reads CASSPSPSGGEQFF. CDR3 in DNA: TGTGCCAGCAGCCCTTCTCCTAGCGGGGGTGAGCAGTTCTTC.

This clonotype has a count of ten or more. This rearrangement joins TRBV28 to TRBJ2-5; 7 bases are shared with TRBD1. V lost 4 bases and J lost 1; bases outside the gene matches: 3. The CDR3 loop spans 14 amino acids. Germline-derived CDR1 and CDR2 are MDHEN and SYDVKM. CDR3 DNA: TGTGCCAGCAGTTCTGGACAGGCCCAAGAGACCCAGTACTTC. This translates into CASSSGQAQETQYF.